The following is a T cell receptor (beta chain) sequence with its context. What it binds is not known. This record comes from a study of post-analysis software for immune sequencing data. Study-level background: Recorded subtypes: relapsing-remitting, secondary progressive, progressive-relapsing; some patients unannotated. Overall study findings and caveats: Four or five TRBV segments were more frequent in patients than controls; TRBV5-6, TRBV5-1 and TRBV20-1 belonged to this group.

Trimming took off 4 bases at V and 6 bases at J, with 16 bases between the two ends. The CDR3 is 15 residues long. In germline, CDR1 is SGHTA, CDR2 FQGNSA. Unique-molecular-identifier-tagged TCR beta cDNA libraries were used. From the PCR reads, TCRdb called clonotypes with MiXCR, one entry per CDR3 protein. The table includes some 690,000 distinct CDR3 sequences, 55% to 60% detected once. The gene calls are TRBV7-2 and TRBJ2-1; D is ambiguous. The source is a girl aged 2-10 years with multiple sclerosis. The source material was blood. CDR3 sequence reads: CASSWTEGLVNEQFF. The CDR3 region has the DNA TGTGCCAGCAGCTGGACCGAAGGCTTGGTCAATGAGCAGTTCTTC.